Listed here are 11 T cell receptor beta chains from one sample, sequenced in a study of OX40 agonist ivuxolimab in advanced cancers. Clones were sequenced by immunoSEQ multiplex PCR, and TCRdb holds only the in-frame ones, with some missing. The sample has about 64,000 clones; 75% to 90% are singletons. The specimen was CD4+ or CD8+ T cells sorted from blood, collected in a trial of the OX40 agonist ivuxolimab. The receptor set was obtained from an adult with an advanced solid tumor such as melanoma, head and neck, liver or kidney cancer.

The CDR3 region is CASSPSGTLNTEAFF. In DNA form, the CDR3 reads TGCGCCAGCAGCCCCTCCGGGACCCTGAACACTGAAGCTTTCTTT. V and J are TRBV5-1 and TRBJ1-1, with a weak D call TRBD1 (5 bases). The ends were cut back, 4 bases at V and 0 bases at J, with 13 bases in the middle. The V gene's germline CDR1 is SGHRS and CDR2 YFSETQ. The CDR3 length is 15 residues.

The rearrangement uses TRBV27 and TRBJ2-2, with 10 bases that match TRBD1. CDR3 size: 14 residues. After removal of 6 bases from V and 6 bases from J, the junction contained 4 bases not matched to a gene. Germline lookup yields CDR1 MNHEY and CDR2 SMNVEV (reference sequence). The CDR3 nucleotides read TGTGCCAGCAGACAAGGACAGGGGGCCGGGGAGCTGTTTTTT. This codes for CASRQGQGAGELFF.

This sequence joins TRBV19 and TRBJ2-1; weak D call: TRBD2 (5 bases). The CDR3 totals 15 residues. V dropped 4 bases and J dropped 8 bases, with 18 bases sitting between them. Germline V gives CDR1 LNHDA, CDR2 SQIVND (reference sequence). The CDR3 reads CASSTLPSPKYEQFF. CDR3 DNA: TGTGCCAGTAGTACTCTCCCTAGCCCTAAATATGAGCAGTTCTTC. The variable domain in full, with the rest retrieved from reference TRBV19 and TRBJ2-1, is DGGITQSPKYLFRKEGQNVTLSCEQNLNHDAMYWYRQDPGQGLRLIYYSQIVNDFQKGDIAEGYSVSREKKESFPLTVTSAQKNPTAFYLCASSTLPSPKYEQFFGPGTRLTVL.

This chain joins TRBV13 and TRBJ1-2; 7 bases line up with TRBD1. V shed 4 bases and J 4 bases; nucleotides not matched to a gene: 12. Germline loops: CDR1 PRHDT, CDR2 FYEKMQ (reference sequence). The CDR3 loop spans 16 amino acids. Here the CDR3 reads CASSSRTGEISYGYTF. The DNA of the CDR3 is TGTGCCAGCAGCTCCCGGACAGGAGAGATTTCCTATGGCTACACCTTC.

This chain links TRBV14 with TRBJ2-7, with a weak D call TRBD1 (5 bases). Germline-derived CDR1 and CDR2 are SGHDN and FVKESK. V was pared by 1 base and J by 6 bases, with 22 bases between. This CDR3 spans 17 amino acids. CDR3 in amino acids: CASSQGPGHSLKAEQYF. The CDR3 nucleotides read TGTGCCAGCAGCCAAGGCCCAGGACACTCCCTAAAGGCCGAGCAGTACTTC.

The chain couples TRBV27 to TRBJ2-7; maybe TRBD2 (5 bases). V was shortened by 6 bases and J by 2 bases, with 8 bases between the two germline ends. The CDR3 runs to 12 residues. From germline, CDR1 is MNHEY and CDR2 SMNVEV (reference sequence). The CDR3 loop reads CASRAGAYEQYF. CDR3 DNA sequence: TGTGCCAGCAGGGCCGGGGCCTACGAGCAGTACTTC.

V gene TRBV27 combines with J gene TRBJ2-1; 10 nucleotides line up with TRBD2. V gave up 3 bases and J gave up 6 bases; unmatched junction bases: 2. Germline CDR1 and CDR2: MNHEY and SMNVEV (reference sequence). The CDR3 has 14 amino acids. This chain's CDR3 is CASSFQRGGNEQFF. The CDR3 DNA sequence: TGTGCCAGCAGTTTCCAGCGGGGGGGCAATGAGCAGTTCTTC.

The gene calls are TRBV27 and TRBJ1-5, with 8 bases lining up with TRBD1. Trimming removed 10 bases from V and 1 base from J; junction bases left unmatched: 6. This CDR3 is built from 14 residues. Germline values: CDR1 MNHEY, CDR2 SMNVEV (reference sequence). The CDR3 nucleotides are TGTGCCACCAGGACAGGGTCGAGCAATCAGCCCCAGCATTTT. Encoded protein: CATRTGSSNQPQHF.

The J gene is TRBJ2-2, the V gene TRBV7-3; D uncertain. The ends were cut back, 1 base at V and 3 bases at J, with 12 bases in the middle. This CDR3 region has 16 residues. Looked up from germline, CDR1 is SGHTA and CDR2 is FQGTGA. The CDR3 reads CASSLNPETHTGELFF. The CDR3 DNA follows: TGTGCCAGCAGCTTAAATCCAGAGACCCACACCGGGGAGCTGTTTTTT.

The chain carries TRBV5-4 and TRBJ1-1; D is uncertain. The CDR3 runs to 14 residues. The germline V and J ends were trimmed by 4 bases and 8 bases, with 18 bases remaining between them. Germline V gene lookup returns CDR1 SGHNT and CDR2 YYREEE (reference sequence). CDR3 in amino acids: CASSLSSGRAEAFF. CDR3 DNA sequence: TGTGCCAGCAGCCTCTCCTCGGGCCGTGCGGAAGCTTTCTTT.

The V and J genes are TRBV2 and TRBJ2-1, with 8 bases aligning to TRBD1. V lost 3 bases, J lost 11 bases, and 12 bases stayed unmatched. Germline V gives CDR1 SNHLY, CDR2 FYNNEI. CDR3 length: 15 residues. CDR3 nucleotide sequence: TGTGCCAGCAGTGAGGCGACATGGGGACAGGCCAAGCAGTTCTTC. Translated, it gives CASSEATWGQAKQFF.